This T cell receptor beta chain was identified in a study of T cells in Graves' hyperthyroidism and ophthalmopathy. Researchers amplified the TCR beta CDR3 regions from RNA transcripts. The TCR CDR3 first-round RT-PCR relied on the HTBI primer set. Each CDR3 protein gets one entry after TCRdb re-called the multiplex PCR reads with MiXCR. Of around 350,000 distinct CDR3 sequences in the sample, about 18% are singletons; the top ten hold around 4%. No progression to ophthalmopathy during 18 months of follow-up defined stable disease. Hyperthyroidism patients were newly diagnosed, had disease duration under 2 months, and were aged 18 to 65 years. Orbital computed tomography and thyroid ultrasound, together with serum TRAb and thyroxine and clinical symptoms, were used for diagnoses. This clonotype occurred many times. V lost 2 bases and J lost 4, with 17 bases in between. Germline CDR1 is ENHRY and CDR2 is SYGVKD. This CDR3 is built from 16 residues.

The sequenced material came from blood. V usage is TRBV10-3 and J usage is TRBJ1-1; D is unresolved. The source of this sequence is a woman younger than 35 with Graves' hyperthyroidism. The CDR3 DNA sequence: TGTGCCATCAGTGAGCCGAGCTTCGGGTCCACCACTGAAGCTTTCTTT. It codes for CAISEPSFGSTTEAFF.